This T cell receptor (beta chain) was observed in a study of cytomegalovirus exposure and HLA in healthy donors. Study-wide findings and caveats: The sole available immune exposure information was CMV serostatus. Rarity marked most TCR sequences, yet some public TCRs occurred in many donors. Productive status was seen about 90% or about 30% of the time for most TCR beta V segments in an earlier analysis. Highly shared variants forming one cluster were likely a sequencing artifact.

The PCR made use of 60 Vbeta and 13 Jbeta primers. Libraries were prepared by immunoSEQ multiplex PCR; TCRdb keeps only in-frame clonotypes and omits some of them. The table has some 210,000 clones, about four fifths seen once. This clone was counted only a few times. Its antigen is unknown. Sequencing used PBMCs. The source of this sequence is a woman in her forties or fifties in good health and CMV-seropositive.

The DNA of the CDR3 is TGTGCCAGCTCACCAAGGACAGGGTCAAGGCCCCAGCATTTT. This gives the protein CASSPRTGSRPQHF. The J gene is TRBJ1-5, the V gene TRBV18; 8 bases line up with TRBD1. CDR3 length equals 14 residues. Germline V CDR1 and CDR2: KGHSH, LQKENI. With 2 bases clipped from V and 9 bases from J, the junction kept 6 bases outside the gene matches.